A single sample is the source of the 7 T cell receptor beta chains below, sequenced in a study of cytomegalovirus exposure and HLA in healthy donors. Primers: 60 Vbeta forward and 13 Jbeta reverse. Assay: immunoSEQ multiplex PCR; the TCRdb copy retains only in-frame clones and omits some. In the table there are around 99,000 clones, around 78% of which are singletons. Sequencing was carried out using PBMCs. The receptors were sampled from a man under 40 in good health and CMV-seronegative.

This clone was picked up a small number of times. The V call is TRBV4-2, the J call TRBJ1-5, with 8 bases matching TRBD1. V shed 0 bases and J 2 bases; nucleotides not matched to a gene: 6. This CDR3 comprises 17 residues. Germline CDR1 reads LGHNA; CDR2 reads YNFKEQ. CDR3 nucleotide sequence: TGTGCCAGCAGCCAAGACCTTGACAGGGGAGGCAATCAGCCCCAGCATTTT. This codes for CASSQDLDRGGNQPQHF.

This clone was counted a few times. The CDR3 is CASSLYRGRVDTQYF. The DNA for the CDR3 is TGCGCCAGCAGCTTGTACAGGGGGCGCGTAGATACGCAGTATTTT. The chain recombines TRBV5-1 with TRBJ2-3; TRBD1 matches 9 bases. Germline trimming cut 1 base from V and 5 bases from J; bases unmatched to any gene: 5. The CDR3 extends over 15 amino acids. Per germline, CDR1 SGHRS and CDR2 YFSETQ. The full variable domain, completed using reference TRBV5-1 and TRBJ2-3, is KAGVTQTPRYLIKTRGQQVTLSCSPISGHRSVSWYQQTPGQGLQFLFEYFSETQRNKGNFPGRFSGRQFSNSRSEMNVSTLELGDSALYLCASSLYRGRVDTQYFGPGTRLTVL.

This clone appeared a single time. This chain joins TRBV9 and TRBJ2-1, with 12 bases aligning to TRBD2. Germline V CDR1 and CDR2: SGDLS, YYNGEE. V lost 4 bases and J lost 4; bases outside the gene matches: 6. CDR3 length equals 16 residues. This chain's CDR3 is CASSIRLAGEYNEQFF. For the CDR3, the DNA is TGTGCCAGCAGCATTCGACTAGCGGGGGAGTACAATGAGCAGTTCTTC.

V and J are TRBV10-3 and TRBJ2-7; D is possibly TRBD1 (6 bases). Between the trimmed V and J ends, which lost 2 bases and 0 bases, there was a span of 11 bases. This CDR3 comprises 15 residues. Germline V CDR1 and CDR2: ENHRY, SYGVKD. CDR3 nucleotides: TGTGCCATCAGTGAGGCAGGGGCGAGCTCCTACGAGCAGTACTTC. Protein product: CAISEAGASSYEQYF.

The chain has TRBV28 and TRBJ1-6, with a tentative D call TRBD1 (5 bases). Trimming removed 4 bases at V and 10 bases at J, with 17 bases between. The CDR3 has 15 amino acids. CDR1 is MDHEN and CDR2 is SYDVKM in the germline V gene. The CDR3 region has the DNA TGTGCCAGCAGTTCCGGGGGAGGGTTTGGGTCACCCCTCCACTTT. Translation: CASSSGGGFGSPLHF.

CDR3 residues: CAWKGVSYNEQFF. As DNA, the CDR3 is TGTGCCTGGAAGGGGGTCTCCTACAATGAGCAGTTCTTC. The rearrangement links TRBV30 to TRBJ2-1, with D possibly TRBD1 on 6 matching bases. Trimming removed 4 bases from V and 0 bases from J, with 7 bases in between. The CDR3 is made up of 13 amino acids. CDR1 is GTSNPN, CDR2 SVGIG, per germline (reference sequence).

This clone was found once. The J gene is TRBJ2-1, the V gene TRBV2, with TRBD2 matching over 8 bases. This CDR3 is 14 amino acids long. The germline V gene encodes CDR1 SNHLY and CDR2 FYNNEI. Germline trimming cut 7 bases from V and 3 bases from J; bases unmatched to any gene: 5. Here the CDR3 DNA reads TGTGCCAGCATTCCCGGGACTAGCTACAATGAGCAGTTCTTC. Translating it yields CASIPGTSYNEQFF.